Shown below are 16 T cell receptor beta chains from a single sample sequenced in a study of monozygotic twins with inflammatory bowel disease. TCRdb re-called the 5' RACE reads and catalogs CDR3 proteins one per entry, DNA excluded. The sample table sets out 150,000 to 200,000 distinct CDR3 sequences. Sequenced material: blood. These receptors all come from a human donor with ulcerative colitis or Crohn's disease, or a healthy co-twin of an affected twin (not recorded which).

The gene calls are TRBV3-1 and TRBJ2-2; absent DNA, TCRdb's TRBD2 call cannot be checked. CDR3 length: 16 residues. In germline, CDR1 is LGHDT, CDR2 YNNKEL (reference sequence). CDR3 sequence: CASSSRPLTNTGELFF.

This sequence joins TRBV5-1 and TRBJ2-3; TCRdb reports TRBD2, a call that lacks DNA to check it against. CDR3 size: 15 residues. Germline V gene data show CDR1 as SGHRS and CDR2 as YFSETQ. The CDR3 protein is CASAAQAGGGDTQYF.

This sequence joins TRBV5-1 and TRBJ2-2; no DNA is available, so the TRBD1 call from TCRdb remains unchecked. From germline, CDR1 is SGHRS and CDR2 YFSETQ. This CDR3 is 16 amino acids long. The CDR3 protein is CASSRTGQGVTGELFF. The full variable domain, its missing parts supplied by reference TRBV5-1 and TRBJ2-2, is KAGVTQTPRYLIKTRGQQVTLSCSPISGHRSVSWYQQTPGQGLQFLFEYFSETQRNKGNFPGRFSGRQFSNSRSEMNVSTLELGDSALYLCASSRTGQGVTGELFFGEGSRLTVL.

The chain joins TRBV5-1 to TRBJ2-7; TCRdb's D call, TRBD2, is unchecked because there is no DNA. Per germline, CDR1 SGHRS and CDR2 YFSETQ. This CDR3 has 15 residues. The CDR3 spells CASSFLPGVYYEQYF.

This chain links TRBV12-3 or TRBV12-4 with TRBJ1-4; TCRdb designates TRBD1, a call that cannot be tested without DNA. The CDR3 sequence is 16 residues long. CDR3 region: CASSRRQGITNEKLFF.

This chain uses TRBV24-1 with TRBJ2-2; the D gene TCRdb calls, TRBD1, cannot be checked with no DNA. Germline values: CDR1 KGHDR, CDR2 SFDVKD. This CDR3 has 16 residues. The CDR3 spells CATSDLQVSNTGELFF.

This chain uses TRBV28 with TRBJ2-7; TCRdb's D call, TRBD1, is unchecked because there is no DNA. The length of the CDR3 is 14 residues. Germline V CDR1 and CDR2: MDHEN, SYDVKM. The CDR3 is CASTPQGAPYEQYF.

The V and J genes are TRBV3-1 and TRBJ2-3; the TCRdb D gene call, TRBD2, has no DNA to confirm it. Germline V gene data show CDR1 as LGHDT and CDR2 as YNNKEL (reference sequence). The CDR3 spans 16 residues. The CDR3 loop is CASSTGGTSATDTQYF.

The V call is TRBV11-1, the J call TRBJ1-6; the D gene TCRdb calls, TRBD1, cannot be checked with no DNA. The germline V gene encodes CDR1 SGHAT and CDR2 FQDESV (reference sequence). The CDR3 sequence is 18 residues long. The CDR3 loop is CASSLSQGISSYNSPLHF.

This sequence joins TRBV11-2 and TRBJ2-3. The CDR3 runs 16 residues. Per germline, CDR1 SGHAT and CDR2 FQNNGV. CDR3 region: CASSQVLMSRTDTQYF.

The rearrangement uses TRBV7-2 and TRBJ2-7; TCRdb indicates TRBD2, and absent DNA this call remains unverified. This CDR3 is 14 amino acids long. In germline, CDR1 is SGHTA, CDR2 FQGNSA. CDR3: CASSSLAGTYEQYF.

The V call is TRBV12-3 or TRBV12-4, the J call TRBJ1-5. The CDR3 covers 13 residues. The chain's CDR3 is CASSLPGLGPQHF.

The V call is TRBV5-1, the J call TRBJ2-7; the D call of TRBD1 rests on TCRdb alone, since no DNA is present to check it. The CDR3 extends over 12 amino acids. The germline V gene has CDR1 SGHRS and CDR2 YFSETQ. This CDR3 is CASSSLGDEQYF.

J is TRBJ1-2 and V is TRBV10-3. The germline CDR1 and CDR2 sequences are ENHRY and SYGVKD. The CDR3 extends over 12 amino acids. This CDR3 reads CAISEIMGGYTF.

The rearrangement links TRBV9 to TRBJ1-1; without DNA, the TCRdb call of TRBD1 cannot be checked. There are 15 residues in the CDR3. The germline gives CDR1 SGDLS, CDR2 YYNGEE. The CDR3 spells CASSPHRGMNTEAFF.

The CDR3 sequence is CAWSWGQGYSPLHF. The chain carries TRBV30 and TRBJ1-6; there is no DNA to check the TCRdb D call of TRBD1. The germline CDR1 and CDR2 sequences are GTSNPN and SVGIG (reference sequence). This CDR3 has 14 amino acids.